This entry lists 31 T cell receptor beta chains sequenced from one sample in a study of OX40 agonist ivuxolimab in advanced cancers. Repertoires were generated with immunoSEQ multiplex PCR, while TCRdb's copy carries only in-frame clones and drops some. The data show fewer than 65,000 clones, with 85% to 90% seen just once and around 5% held by the top ten. The sample consisted of CD4+ or CD8+ T cells sorted from blood, taken in a trial of the OX40 agonist ivuxolimab. Source of these receptors: an adult with an advanced solid tumor such as melanoma, head and neck, liver or kidney cancer.

Here the CDR3 DNA reads TGTGCCAGCAGTTCCCGGACGGTATTTTACGAGCAGTACTTC. Translation: CASSSRTVFYEQYF. The V and J genes are TRBV6-5 and TRBJ2-7; D is unresolved. V gave up 4 bases and J gave up 4 bases, with 14 bases separating them. The CDR3 extends over 14 amino acids. Looked up from germline, CDR1 is MNHEY and CDR2 is SVGAGI.

This sequence joins TRBV21-1 and TRBJ2-7; the table assigns TRBD2, which was not confirmed against the DNA. TRBV21-1 is noted as a pseudogene. The CDR3 has 15 amino acids. CDR3 nucleotide sequence: TGTGCCAGCAGCAAAGCGCAGGCGGGGACCTACGAGCAGTACTTC. Translated, it gives CASSKAQAGTYEQYF.

V gene TRBV5-1 combines with J gene TRBJ2-1; perhaps TRBD1 as D (6 bases). Germline V lookup: CDR1 SGHRS, CDR2 YFSETQ. Trimming stripped 0 bases from V and 2 bases from J, with 9 bases between. The CDR3 has 15 residues. The chain's CDR3 is CASSLGGGTYNEQFF. CDR3 nucleotides: TGCGCCAGCAGCTTGGGAGGGGGAACCTACAATGAGCAGTTCTTC.

The chain has TRBV10-2 and TRBJ2-7; 7 positions match TRBD1. CDR1 is WSHSY, CDR2 SAAADI, per germline. This CDR3 has 15 residues. V shed 7 bases, J shed 0 bases, and the junction held 9 bases outside the gene matches. The CDR3 loop is CASNPGTDGSYEQYF. DNA for the CDR3: TGCGCCAGCAACCCCGGGACAGATGGCTCCTACGAGCAGTACTTC.

The rearrangement uses TRBV7-2 and TRBJ1-4, with a possible D match to TRBD1 (6 bases). V was trimmed by 4 bases and J by 8 bases, leaving 17 bases between them. The CDR3 length is 15 residues. Germline CDR1 SGHTA, CDR2 FQGNSA. CDR3 loop: CASSSNLGGREKLFF. The CDR3 DNA reads as TGTGCCAGCAGCTCTAATCTGGGGGGGCGCGAAAAACTGTTTTTT.

J is TRBJ2-3 and V is TRBV7-6; 7 bases line up with TRBD1. The ends lost 0 bases at V and 2 bases at J; junction bases unmatched: 2. CDR3 size: 15 residues. Germline CDR1 and CDR2: SGHVS and FNYEAQ. CDR3 amino acids: CASSLAGQPTDTQYF. CDR3 in DNA: TGTGCCAGCAGCTTAGCGGGACAGCCCACAGATACGCAGTATTTT.

The CDR3 here is CAWSEGAISQETQYF. The CDR3 DNA follows: TGTGCCTGGAGCGAAGGGGCCATTAGCCAAGAGACCCAGTACTTC. The chain has TRBV30 and TRBJ2-5, with D tentatively TRBD1 (5 bases). The ends were cut back, 3 bases at V and 1 base at J, with 15 bases in the middle. Germline CDR1 GTSNPN, CDR2 SVGIG (reference sequence). The CDR3 has 15 amino acids.

The chain uses TRBV11-2 and TRBJ2-7, with 7 bases that match TRBD2. V lost 5 bases, J lost 4 bases, and 14 bases stayed unmatched. The CDR3 runs to 16 residues. The germline V gene has CDR1 SGHAT and CDR2 FQNNGV. The CDR3 is CASSPVRGRDAYEQYF. CDR3 nucleotide sequence: TGTGCCAGCAGCCCAGTCCGCGGGAGAGACGCATACGAGCAGTACTTC.

The genes are TRBV19 and TRBJ1-3; 7 nucleotides match TRBD1. Per the germline V gene, CDR1 is LNHDA and CDR2 is SQIVND (reference sequence). The junction had 9 bases not matched to a gene; V was cut back by 3 bases and J by 4 bases. The CDR3 has 16 residues. The CDR3 loop is CASSISATGPGNTIYF. The CDR3 DNA reads TGTGCCAGTAGTATCTCGGCGACAGGGCCCGGAAACACCATATATTTT.

This clone showed up just a few times. The gene calls are TRBV7-8 and TRBJ1-2, with D possibly TRBD1 on 6 matching bases. Trimming shortened V by 5 bases and J by 5 bases, and 21 bases separated the two germline ends. There are 16 residues in the CDR3. Germline loops: CDR1 SGHVS, CDR2 FQNEAQ. The CDR3 here is CASSTFQGNTLYGYTF. CDR3 coding DNA: TGTGCCAGCAGCACATTTCAGGGGAACACCCTATATGGCTACACCTTC. Looking up the rest from reference TRBV7-8 and TRBJ1-2 gives the full variable domain: GAGVSQSPRYKVAKRGQDVALRCDPISGHVSLFWYQQALGQGPEFLTYFQNEAQLDKSGLPSDRFFAERPEGSVSTLKIQRTQQEDSAVYLCASSTFQGNTLYGYTFGSGTRLTVV.

The V gene is TRBV4-1, the J gene TRBJ1-2; a possible D gene is TRBD1 (5 bases). This CDR3 comprises 15 residues. Deletions cut 4 bases from V and 2 bases from J, with 14 bases between. Germline CDR1 is MGHRA and CDR2 is YSYEKL. The CDR3: CASSPGHGTNYGYTF. The DNA for the CDR3 is TGCGCCAGCAGCCCTGGACACGGGACGAACTATGGCTACACCTTC.

This clone was found once. The chain has TRBV7-3 and TRBJ2-1; 8 positions agree with TRBD2. The germline V gene has CDR1 SGHTA and CDR2 FQGTGA. This CDR3 comprises 16 residues. With V trimmed by 1 base and J by 4 bases, 6 bases remained unmatched. The CDR3 region is CASSLSPSGFYNEQFF. CDR3 DNA: TGTGCCAGCAGCTTAAGTCCTAGCGGGTTTTACAATGAGCAGTTCTTC.

The chain joins TRBV2 to TRBJ1-6, with D tentatively TRBD1 (5 bases). The CDR3 spans 14 residues. The ends were cut back, 8 bases at V and 5 bases at J, with 13 bases in the middle. The germline V gene encodes CDR1 SNHLY and CDR2 FYNNEI. The CDR3 coding sequence is TGTGCCAGCGCAAGTCGGGGGAATAATTCACCCCTCCACTTT. Its translation: CASASRGNNSPLHF.

The gene calls are TRBV27 and TRBJ2-1, with D possibly being TRBD1 (9 bases). Trimming took off 8 bases at V and 3 bases at J, with 26 bases between the two ends. Germline V gene sequence: CDR1 MNHEY, CDR2 SMNVEV (reference sequence). The CDR3 runs to 18 residues. The CDR3 coding sequence is TGTGCCAGCTACTTAGCGGGGACAGGGTCTCGGGGCTACAATGAGCAGTTCTTC. As protein: CASYLAGTGSRGYNEQFF.

This clone showed up just once. The V gene is TRBV6-1, the J gene TRBJ2-4, with D perhaps TRBD1 or TRBD2 (5 bases each). V shed 6 bases and J shed 3 bases, with 12 bases lying between them. CDR3 length: 14 residues. Germline V lookup: CDR1 MNHNS, CDR2 SASEGT. The chain's CDR3 is CASSPRDDKNIQYF. In nucleotides, the CDR3 is TGTGCCAGCAGCCCGAGGGACGACAAAAACATTCAGTACTTC.

The genes are TRBV5-1 and TRBJ1-4, with 8 bases fitting TRBD1. Germline CDR1 SGHRS, CDR2 YFSETQ. Losses at the gene ends were 2 bases for V and 0 bases for J; bases not matched to a gene: 0. This CDR3 is built from 15 residues. CDR3 protein: CASSLQGATNEKLFF. CDR3 in DNA: TGCGCCAGCAGCTTACAGGGGGCAACTAATGAAAAACTGTTTTTT.

The J gene is TRBJ2-6, the V gene TRBV11-2, with no clear D. The V end was cut by 1 base, the J end by 0 bases, with 10 bases between. The CDR3 totals 17 residues. The V gene's germline CDR1 is SGHAT and CDR2 FQNNGV. The CDR3 region is CASSLAVKISGANVLTF. The CDR3 nucleotides are TGTGCCAGCAGCTTAGCGGTTAAAATCTCTGGGGCCAACGTCCTGACTTTC. The variable domain in full, completed from reference TRBV11-2 and TRBJ2-6, reads EAGVAQSPRYKIIEKRQSVAFWCNPISGHATLYWYQQILGQGPKLLIQFQNNGVVDDSQLPKDRFSAERLKGVDSTLKIQPAKLEDSAVYLCASSLAVKISGANVLTFGAGSRLTVL.

The table lists this clone with a few counts. V and J are TRBV7-3 and TRBJ2-5; possible D gene TRBD2, 7 bases. Germline V gives CDR1 SGHTA, CDR2 FQGTGA. V was clipped by 0 bases and J by 5 bases, with 13 bases between them. CDR3 length: 15 residues. CDR3 loop: CASSLTPRGGETQYF. CDR3 coding DNA: TGTGCCAGCAGCTTAACCCCCAGGGGAGGGGAGACCCAGTACTTC.

This clone was counted a single time. The rearrangement uses TRBV19 and TRBJ2-2, with TRBD1 matching over 10 bases. The germline gives CDR1 LNHDA, CDR2 SQIVND (reference sequence). Unmatched junction bases numbered 5, after V lost 5 bases and J lost 5 bases. The CDR3 consists of 15 residues. CDR3 DNA: TGTGCCAGTAGTGGGCGGGACAGGGGAACCGGGGAGCTGTTTTTT. Translated, it gives CASSGRDRGTGELFF.

This clone was counted between two and nine times. The chain employs TRBV15 and TRBJ1-1; D remains ambiguous. Per germline, CDR1 LNHNV and CDR2 YYDKDF (reference sequence). V lost 2 bases to trimming and J lost 1 base, with 8 bases between them. The CDR3 length is 14 residues. CDR3 loop: CATSRLPGNTEAFF. The CDR3 nucleotides are TGTGCCACCAGCAGACTTCCAGGGAACACTGAAGCTTTCTTT.

This chain links TRBV7-8 with TRBJ1-6; 7 nucleotides align to TRBD1. Germline V gives CDR1 SGHVS, CDR2 FQNEAQ. V shed 0 bases and J 9 bases; nucleotides not matched to a gene: 8. This CDR3 is built from 16 residues. The CDR3 loop is CASSLAERQGLSPLHF. CDR3 coding DNA: TGTGCCAGCAGCTTAGCGGAAAGACAGGGTCTTTCACCCCTCCACTTT.

This clone was seen a few times. The chain is built from TRBV2 and TRBJ1-2, with D tentatively TRBD1 (5 bases). Germline assignment: CDR1 SNHLY and CDR2 FYNNEI. The V and J ends lost 5 bases and 4 bases respectively, with 14 bases between them. This CDR3 is 14 amino acids long. The CDR3 spells CASSRPRGPYGYTF. CDR3 sequence (DNA): TGTGCCAGCAGTCGACCCCGGGGCCCCTATGGCTACACCTTC.

This chain's CDR3 is CASSTGTGSPYEQYF. In DNA, the CDR3 is TGTGCCAGCAGCACAGGGACAGGGTCCCCCTACGAGCAGTACTTC. The V and J genes are TRBV21-1 and TRBJ2-7; the table calls TRBD1, which could not be checked here. TRBV21-1 is assigned pseudogene status. This CDR3 contains 15 residues.

This rearrangement joins TRBV7-3 to TRBJ2-3, with TRBD2 identical over 8 bases. The trim removed 11 bases at V and 4 bases at J, leaving 8 bases unmatched. This CDR3 has 13 residues. The germline V gene encodes CDR1 SGHTA and CDR2 FQGTGA. This CDR3 reads CARVRGEPDTQYF. DNA for the CDR3: TGTGCCCGGGTGCGGGGGGAGCCAGATACGCAGTATTTT.

The gene calls are TRBV7-9 and TRBJ2-2; tentative D call: TRBD1 (6 bases). CDR1 SEHNR and CDR2 FQNEAQ come from the germline V gene (reference sequence). The CDR3 is 14 residues long. The germline V and J ends were trimmed by 7 bases and 6 bases, with 15 bases remaining between them. CDR3 in DNA: TGTGCCAGCACCCTTTTACAGGGCCCCGGGGAGCTGTTTTTT. It yields the protein CASTLLQGPGELFF.

V and J are TRBV18 and TRBJ1-4; no clear D gene. The CDR3 has 14 amino acids. Trimming removed 3 bases from V and 5 bases from J, with 10 bases in between. Germline V gene sequence: CDR1 KGHSH, CDR2 LQKENI. The CDR3 here is CASSPGVENEKLFF. DNA for the CDR3: TGTGCCAGCTCACCCGGAGTGGAGAATGAAAAACTGTTTTTT.

This chain joins TRBV30 and TRBJ1-1, with a possible D match to TRBD1 (6 bases). The CDR3 has 12 residues. Germline loops: CDR1 GTSNPN, CDR2 SVGIG (reference sequence). V was shortened by 2 bases and J by 6 bases, with 10 bases between the two germline ends. CDR3 protein: CAWSYRAAEAFF. Here the CDR3 DNA reads TGTGCCTGGAGTTACAGGGCGGCTGAAGCTTTCTTT.

The gene calls are TRBV30 and TRBJ2-3; 10 bases match TRBD2. The CDR3 spans 14 residues. Germline V gives CDR1 GTSNPN, CDR2 SVGIG (reference sequence). The V segment lost 4 bases and the J segment 5 bases; nucleotides outside the gene matches: 6. The CDR3 loop is CAWMLAGAGDTQYF. The CDR3 DNA reads TGTGCCTGGATGCTAGCGGGAGCGGGAGATACGCAGTATTTT. The full variable domain, rest sourced from reference TRBV30 and TRBJ2-3, is SQTIHQWPATLVQPVGSPLSLECTVEGTSNPNLYWYRQAAGRGLQLLFYSVGIGQISSEVPQNLSASRPQDRQFILSSKKLLLSDSGFYLCAWMLAGAGDTQYFGPGTRLTVL.

This clone was counted a few times. The chain uses TRBV28 and TRBJ1-1; D is perhaps TRBD1 (6 bases). Trimming took off 5 bases at V and 0 bases at J, with 10 bases between the two ends. The CDR3 runs to 14 residues. From germline, CDR1 is MDHEN and CDR2 SYDVKM. CDR3 nucleotides: TGTGCCAGCAGTCAAGGGGGTATGAACACTGAAGCTTTCTTT. It is translated as CASSQGGMNTEAFF.

V gene TRBV27 combines with J gene TRBJ2-5; the D is unclear. Germline lookup yields CDR1 MNHEY and CDR2 SMNVEV (reference sequence). The CDR3 length is 13 residues. Trimming pared 3 bases from V and 5 bases from J, leaving 10 bases between. The CDR3 spells CASSFRIEETQYF. As DNA, the CDR3 is TGTGCCAGCAGTTTCCGTATTGAGGAGACCCAGTACTTC.

This chain connects TRBV11-1 to TRBJ2-7; D call uncertain. V was clipped by 7 bases and J by 2 bases, with 18 bases between them. Germline CDR1 SGHAT, CDR2 FQDESV (reference sequence). The CDR3 consists of 15 residues. The DNA for the CDR3 is TGTGCCAGCATCCAGAGTGCGTGGTTCCCCTACGAGCAGTACTTC. Translating gives CASIQSAWFPYEQYF.